These 9 T cell receptor beta chains share one sample of origin, sequenced in a study of T cells after somatic rescue of genetic block. TCRdb's table, derived via immunoSEQ multiplex PCR, lists solely in-frame clones and lacks some. The sample has approximately 100,000 clones; approximately 90% are singletons. The sequenced material came from peripheral blood mononuclear cells (PBMCs). Source of these receptors: a woman between 18 and 29 years old.

This clone was seen just once. The V call is TRBV27, the J call TRBJ1-2; D unresolved. Per the germline V gene, CDR1 is MNHEY and CDR2 is SMNVEV (reference sequence). CDR3 length: 13 amino acids. Deletions cut 5 bases from V and 0 bases from J, with 7 bases between. For the CDR3, the DNA is TGTGCCAGCAGTCCGGGGTCTAACTATGGCTACACCTTC. This sequence encodes CASSPGSNYGYTF.

V usage is TRBV7-9 and J usage is TRBJ1-1; 12 bases agree with TRBD1. With V trimmed by 1 base and J by 4 bases, 4 bases remained unmatched. The CDR3 loop spans 16 amino acids. Germline V gives CDR1 SEHNR, CDR2 FQNEAQ (reference sequence). The CDR3 is CASSLGDRGLGTEAFF. The CDR3 DNA reads as TGTGCCAGCAGCTTAGGGGACAGGGGGCTGGGCACTGAAGCTTTCTTT.

This clone has a handful of counts. This rearrangement joins TRBV5-5 to TRBJ2-2, with a weak D call TRBD2 (5 bases). The CDR3 covers 15 residues. V shed 0 bases and J shed 3 bases, with 9 bases lying between them. Per the germline V gene, CDR1 is SGHKS and CDR2 is YYEKEE (reference sequence). For the CDR3, the DNA is TGTGCCAGCAGCTTGGACGGGGTGTACACCGGGGAGCTGTTTTTT. Translation gives CASSLDGVYTGELFF.

V usage is TRBV18 and J usage is TRBJ2-7, with 9 bases lining up with TRBD2. Germline V gene sequence: CDR1 KGHSH, CDR2 LQKENI. This CDR3 is 15 amino acids long. Trimming cost V 5 bases and J 3 bases; bases outside gene matches: 8. The CDR3 region has the DNA TGTGCCAGCTCAAGTAGCGGGAGACCGGTCTACGAGCAGTACTTC. As protein: CASSSSGRPVYEQYF.

The gene calls are TRBV6-6 and TRBJ2-7; tentatively, D is TRBD1 (5 bases). V dropped 4 bases and J dropped 7 bases, with 11 bases sitting between them. There are 12 residues in the CDR3. Germline V gives CDR1 MNHNY, CDR2 SVGAGI (reference sequence). The CDR3 nucleotides are TGTGCCAGCAGTTCCTTCAGGGAAGAGCAGTACTTC. Protein product: CASSSFREEQYF.

Only a few counts were recorded for this clone. CDR3 sequence (DNA): TGTGCCAGCAGTCCCCTGTCGGGAGCCTCCTACGAGCAGTACTTC. Translating it yields CASSPLSGASYEQYF. The chain employs TRBV28 and TRBJ2-7, with a weak D call TRBD2 (6 bases). Germline CDR1 is MDHEN and CDR2 is SYDVKM. This CDR3 has 15 residues. Between the trimmed V and J ends, which lost 5 bases and 0 bases, there was a span of 14 bases.

J is TRBJ2-3 and V is TRBV5-1; 8 nucleotides align to TRBD2. J lost 2 bases, V lost 2 bases, and 7 bases had no gene match. Germline lookup yields CDR1 SGHRS and CDR2 YFSETQ. There are 16 residues in the CDR3. CDR3 bases: TGCGCCAGCAGCTTCGAGGCGGGAGGCACCACAGATACGCAGTATTTT. This sequence encodes CASSFEAGGTTDTQYF.

The V gene is TRBV6-4, the J gene TRBJ2-1, with 8 bases lining up with TRBD2. There are 14 residues in the CDR3. Germline-derived CDR1 and CDR2 are MRHNA and SNTAGT. With V trimmed by 2 bases and J by 6 bases, 3 bases remained unmatched. CDR3 DNA sequence: TGTGCCAGCAGTGACGCGGGGACTAGCAATGAGCAGTTCTTC. It codes for CASSDAGTSNEQFF.

This clone occurred once. This chain joins TRBV19 and TRBJ1-5; D is uncertain. In germline, CDR1 is LNHDA, CDR2 SQIVND (reference sequence). The CDR3 has 15 residues. Trimming left V 7 bases short and J 3 bases short, with 16 bases between. The CDR3 DNA sequence: TGTGCCAGTACCCTGGTCCTTACCGTCAATCAGCCCCAGCATTTT. Amino acids: CASTLVLTVNQPQHF. Full variable domain (rest looked up from reference TRBV19 and TRBJ1-5): DGGITQSPKYLFRKEGQNVTLSCEQNLNHDAMYWYRQDPGQGLRLIYYSQIVNDFQKGDIAEGYSVSREKKESFPLTVTSAQKNPTAFYLCASTLVLTVNQPQHFGDGTRLSIL.